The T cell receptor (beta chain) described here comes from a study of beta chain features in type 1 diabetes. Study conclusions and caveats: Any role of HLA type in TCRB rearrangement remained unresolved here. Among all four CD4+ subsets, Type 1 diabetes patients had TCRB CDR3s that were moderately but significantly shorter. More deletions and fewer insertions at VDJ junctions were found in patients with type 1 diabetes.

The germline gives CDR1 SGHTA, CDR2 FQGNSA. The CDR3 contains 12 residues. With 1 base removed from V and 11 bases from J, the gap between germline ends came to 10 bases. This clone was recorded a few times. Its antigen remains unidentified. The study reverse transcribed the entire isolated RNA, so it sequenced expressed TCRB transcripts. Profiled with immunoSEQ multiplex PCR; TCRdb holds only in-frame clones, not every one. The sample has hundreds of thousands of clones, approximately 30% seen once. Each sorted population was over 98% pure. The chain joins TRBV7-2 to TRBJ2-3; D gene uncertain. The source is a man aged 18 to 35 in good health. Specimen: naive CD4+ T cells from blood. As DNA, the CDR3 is TGTGCCAGCAGCTTAGGTCTCTCAGGGCAGTATTTT. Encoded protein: CASSLGLSGQYF.